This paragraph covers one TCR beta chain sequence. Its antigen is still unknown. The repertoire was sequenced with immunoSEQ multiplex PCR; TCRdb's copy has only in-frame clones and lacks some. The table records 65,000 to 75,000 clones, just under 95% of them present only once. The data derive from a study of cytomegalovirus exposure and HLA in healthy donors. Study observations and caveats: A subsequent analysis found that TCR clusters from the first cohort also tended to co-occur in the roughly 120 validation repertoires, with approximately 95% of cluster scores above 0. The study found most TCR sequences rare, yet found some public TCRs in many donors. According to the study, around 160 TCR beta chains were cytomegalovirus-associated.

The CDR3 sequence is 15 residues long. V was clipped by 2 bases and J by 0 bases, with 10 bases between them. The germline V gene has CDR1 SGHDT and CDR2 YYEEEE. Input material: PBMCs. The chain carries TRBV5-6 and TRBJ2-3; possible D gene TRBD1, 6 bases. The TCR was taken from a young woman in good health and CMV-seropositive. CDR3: CASSFWDTSTDTQYF. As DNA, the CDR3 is TGTGCCAGCAGCTTCTGGGACACTAGCACAGATACGCAGTATTTT.